This is a list of T cell receptor beta chains from one sample in a study of blood T cell repertoires in COVID-19. The assay was immunoSEQ multiplex PCR, and TCRdb's table has in-frame clones only and misses some. This table holds about 81,000 clones, about 82% found once. The sample comprised peripheral blood. The receptors derive from a human donor in a cohort sampled during active COVID-19. The CDR3 runs from the conserved cysteine through the conserved F or W. The order of the fields is CDR3 DNA, CDR3 protein, clone size, D gene, V gene, J gene. A D gene is named only where the DNA matches it firmly. Some rows have no size entry. The others give once, few or many, or a class for an expanded clone.

TGTGCCAGCACTGGACTAGCGGGCACAGATACGCAGTATTTT	CASTGLAGTDTQYF	-	TRBD2	TRBV2	TRBJ2-3
TGCGCCAGCAGCTTGGGTAGCGGCCACAATGAGCAGTTCTTC	CASSLGSGHNEQFF	-	-	TRBV5-1	TRBJ2-1
TGTGCCAGCAGCTGGGGCGCAGGGGGGAACTCACCCCTCCACTTT	CASSWGAGGNSPLHF	-	TRBD1	TRBV5-5	TRBJ1-6
TGTGCCAGCAGGGACAAGAACAATGAGCAGTTCTTC	CASRDKNNEQFF	-	-	TRBV12-3/TRBV12-4	TRBJ2-1
TGTGCCAGCAGTTCCGGGGGCGGGAGTTACGAGCAGTACTTC	CASSSGGGSYEQYF	-	-	TRBV5-4	TRBJ2-7
TGTGCCAGCAGTAATAGCGGGGGGGCCACCGAGCAGTACTTC	CASSNSGGATEQYF	-	TRBD2	TRBV6-6	TRBJ2-7
TGTGCCAGCAGTTTGGACAATAATTCACCCCTCCACTTT	CASSLDNNSPLHF	-	-	TRBV28	TRBJ1-6
TGTGCCAGCAGTTTCGGAACAGGCTCCTACAATGAGCAGTTCTTC	CASSFGTGSYNEQFF	-	-	TRBV6-2/TRBV6-3	TRBJ2-1
TGCGCCAGCAGCTTGGCCGGAGGGTTGAACACTGAAGCTTTCTTT	CASSLAGGLNTEAFF	-	-	TRBV5-1	TRBJ1-1
TGTGCCAGCAGCAGGGGAGAGACCCAGTACTTC	CASSRGETQYF	few	-	TRBV9	TRBJ2-5
TGTGCCAGTAGTATTGGTAGGAGCCTTAACTATGGCTACACCTTC	CASSIGRSLNYGYTF	-	-	TRBV19	TRBJ1-2
TGTGCCAGCAGCTTAACCCACACCTCAGATACGCAGTATTTT	CASSLTHTSDTQYF	-	-	TRBV7-6	TRBJ2-3
TGTGCCAGCAGGGGGACAGGGGGCAGATACGAGCAGTACTTC	CASRGTGGRYEQYF	-	TRBD1	TRBV25-1	TRBJ2-7
TGTGCCAGCAGCCAAGATCCAGGGGCCGGAAACACCATATATTTT	CASSQDPGAGNTIYF	-	-	TRBV3-1/TRBV3-2	TRBJ1-3
TGTGCCACCAGCACCCCCGGGACTAGCGGTTACAATGAGCAGTTCTTC	CATSTPGTSGYNEQFF	-	TRBD2	TRBV15	TRBJ2-1
TGTGCCAGCAGCCAGGGGACAGGGGGGTACGAGCAGTACTTC	CASSQGTGGYEQYF	-	TRBD1	TRBV3-1/TRBV3-2	TRBJ2-7
TGCGCCAGCAGCTTAGCAGGGGGGAACACTGAAGCTTTCTTT	CASSLAGGNTEAFF	-	TRBD1	TRBV5-1	TRBJ1-1
TGTGCCAGCTGTACGAACTCACAGGGGAACTACGAGCAGTACTTC	CASCTNSQGNYEQYF	-	TRBD1	TRBV6-5	TRBJ2-7
TGCAGCGTTGATGCCAGGAACACCGGGGAGCTGTTTTTT	CSVDARNTGELFF	-	-	TRBV29-1	TRBJ2-2
TGTGCCAGCAGTGCCAGGGGGCCCTACGAGCAGTACTTC	CASSARGPYEQYF	-	TRBD1	TRBV28	TRBJ2-7
TGTGCCAGCAGCTTGAGAGGACTAGTATACAATGAGCAGTTCTTC	CASSLRGLVYNEQFF	-	TRBD2	TRBV5-4	TRBJ2-1
TGTGCCATCAGGAAAGGGACAGGGCCTATTTACGAGCAGTACTTC	CAIRKGTGPIYEQYF	-	TRBD1	TRBV10-3	TRBJ2-7
TGTGCCAGCAAAGAGGAAGGGACACTCACGGAAGCTTTCTTT	CASKEEGTLTEAFF	-	-	TRBV27	TRBJ1-1
TGTGCCAGCAGTTCCCTGACAGGTCGCACAGATACGCAGTATTTT	CASSSLTGRTDTQYF	-	-	TRBV28	TRBJ2-3
TGTGCCAGCAGCCAACAAAGGGGAGTCGGGACTACCAAAGAGACCCAGTACTTC	CASSQQRGVGTTKETQYF	-	TRBD2	TRBV14	TRBJ2-5
TGTGCCAGCAGCCGGGGACTAGCGGGGACCAATGAGCAGTTCTTC	CASSRGLAGTNEQFF	-	TRBD2	TRBV3-1/TRBV3-2	TRBJ2-1
TGTGCCAGCAGTAGGTACAGGGAAAACTATGGCTACACCTTC	CASSRYRENYGYTF	-	-	TRBV2	TRBJ1-2
TGTGCCAGCAGTGTAACTCGGGACAGGGCCTCTGGAAACACCATATATTTT	CASSVTRDRASGNTIYF	-	TRBD1	TRBV6-1	TRBJ1-3
TGTGCCAGCAGCTCCGAAACAGGGGTGATTTCACCCCTCCACTTT	CASSSETGVISPLHF	-	TRBD1	TRBV7-9	TRBJ1-6
TGTGCCAGCAGCTTAGGCGTATGGCGGGAGACCCACAATGAGCAGTTCTTC	CASSLGVWRETHNEQFF	-	TRBD2	TRBV11-2	TRBJ2-1
TGTGCCAGCAGCTCAAGACTATGGGGGGTCTTC	CASSSRLWGVF	few	-	TRBV7-9	TRBJ2-1
TGTGCCAGCAGTTACTCCAACACGGGGTTCTCCTACGAGCAGTACTTC	CASSYSNTGFSYEQYF	-	-	TRBV6-2/TRBV6-3	TRBJ2-7
TGTGCCAGCAGTTTCGGAGAAGGGGGTTATAGCAATCAGCCCCAGCATTTT	CASSFGEGGYSNQPQHF	many	-	TRBV28	TRBJ1-5
TGCAGCGTTGAAAGGACTCCCGGGGATGAGCAGTTCTTC	CSVERTPGDEQFF	-	-	TRBV29-1	TRBJ2-1
TGTGCCAGCAGCTTGGGACAGAGAACCGGGGAGCTGTTTTTT	CASSLGQRTGELFF	-	TRBD1	TRBV7-9	TRBJ2-2
TGTGCCAGCAGCCCCAAACCGGACAGGGTAGATACGCAGTATTTT	CASSPKPDRVDTQYF	-	TRBD1	TRBV6-5	TRBJ2-3
TGTGCCAGTAGGGGACTAGCGGGAGGAGTTCTCTCCGGGGAGCTGTTTTTT	CASRGLAGGVLSGELFF	-	TRBD2	TRBV19	TRBJ2-2
TGTGCCACAACTCCGGGACAGGCCACCGGGGAGCTGTTTTTT	CATTPGQATGELFF	-	TRBD1	TRBV7-2	TRBJ2-2
TGTGCCAGCAGCTTGGACAGGACGGCTGAAGCTTTCTTT	CASSLDRTAEAFF	-	-	TRBV5-8	TRBJ1-1
TGTGCCAGCAGTAAACAGGGAGCGGGACAGCCCCAGCATTTT	CASSKQGAGQPQHF	-	-	TRBV6-2/TRBV6-3	TRBJ1-5
TGTGCCAGTAGCGGGACAGGGGGCAATCAGCCCCAGCATTTT	CASSGTGGNQPQHF	-	TRBD1	TRBV19	TRBJ1-5
TGTGCCAGCAGTTACAGGGGGCGCCCGGGCTATGGCTACACCTTC	CASSYRGRPGYGYTF	-	TRBD1	TRBV6-5	TRBJ1-2